These T cell receptor beta chains were read from a single sample in a study of cytomegalovirus exposure and HLA in healthy donors. The method was immunoSEQ multiplex PCR; TCRdb's version includes in-frame clones alone and lacks a portion of them. The sample holds more than 95,000 clones, over 60% seen once. Specimen: PBMCs. The receptors come from a man aged 60 to 69 in good health and CMV-seropositive. Each CDR3 is given with its conserved first and last residue. The D gene is left open where the match is weak. Some rows mark clone size as missing; the rest say once, few, many or name a class of expanded clone.

size	V	J	D	DNA	CDR3
.	TRBV7-3	TRBJ2-1	TRBD2	TGTGCCAGCAGCCTGCGAGGGACTAGCGGGGGAGAGTACAATGAGCAGTTCTTC	CASSLRGTSGGEYNEQFF
once	TRBV6-1	TRBJ2-3	.	TGTGCCAGCAGTGAAGTGGGGGCTCGCACAGATACGCAGTATTTT	CASSEVGARTDTQYF
.	TRBV30	TRBJ2-3	TRBD2	TGTGCCTGGAAAGCGGGGGGTACGCAGTATTTT	CAWKAGGTQYF
.	TRBV7-3	TRBJ1-3	TRBD1	TGTGCCAGCAGCTTAACCGGACAGGTGACCTCTGGAAACACCATATATTTT	CASSLTGQVTSGNTIYF
.	TRBV30	TRBJ2-2	TRBD1	TGTGCCTGGAGTTTCTCTTGGGGGACAGCCAACACCGGGGAGCTGTTTTTT	CAWSFSWGTANTGELFF
few	TRBV19	TRBJ2-7	TRBD1	TGTGCCAGTAGTTCTAGACAGGGCGGAGAGCAGTACTTC	CASSSRQGGEQYF
few	TRBV4-2	TRBJ2-3	TRBD2	TGTGCCAGCAGCCAAGGCCCTAGCGGGGGGATCTTAGGGACAGATACGCAGTATTTT	CASSQGPSGGILGTDTQYF
.	TRBV6-4	TRBJ2-1	.	TGTGCCAGCAGTGAGCGGGGAGGCGCCTACAATGAGCAGTTCTTC	CASSERGGAYNEQFF
.	TRBV5-1	TRBJ2-1	TRBD1	TGCGCCAGCCAGCTGCAGGGGGCCAATGAGCAGTTCTTC	CASQLQGANEQFF
few	TRBV7-8	TRBJ2-5	.	TGTGCCAGCAGCCGCGACGAGGGGGTTCAAGAGACCCAGTACTTC	CASSRDEGVQETQYF
.	TRBV7-7	TRBJ1-6	.	TGTGCTAGCAGCTTAGGCAGGAATTCACCCCTCCACTTT	CASSLGRNSPLHF
.	TRBV28	TRBJ1-2	TRBD1	TGTGCCAGCACCTTACCAGGGGGCGCTGGTGGCTACACCTTC	CASTLPGGAGGYTF
.	TRBV14	TRBJ1-1	.	TGTGCCAGCAGCCAGGTAAACAGCGGGGCTGAAGCTTTCTTT	CASSQVNSGAEAFF
.	TRBV5-1	TRBJ1-1	.	TGCGCCAGCAGCCCCCACAGGATGAACACTGAAGCTTTCTTT	CASSPHRMNTEAFF
.	TRBV27	TRBJ1-1	.	TGTGCCAGCACCCAACGGGTCCCGAGCCAAGAGGGGAACACTGAAGCTTTCTTT	CASTQRVPSQEGNTEAFF
.	TRBV11-3	TRBJ1-1	.	TGTGCCAGCAGCGCGGGTTCAGCGAACACTGAAGCTTTCTTT	CASSAGSANTEAFF
.	TRBV2	TRBJ1-5	.	TGTGCCAGCACTCAACAGGCGTTCAGGGGCAATCAGCCCCAGCATTTT	CASTQQAFRGNQPQHF
.	TRBV27	TRBJ2-1	TRBD2	TGTGCCAGCAGTTTATCCCGACTAGCGGGGGGTAATGAGCAGTTCTTC	CASSLSRLAGGNEQFF
few	TRBV6-5	TRBJ2-1	.	TGTGCCAGCAACCCTCGGGACTCCTACAATGAGCAGTTCTTC	CASNPRDSYNEQFF
.	TRBV7-2	TRBJ2-7	TRBD1	TGTGCCAGCAGCTTAGCCGCGACAGGGGTTTACGAGCAGTACTTC	CASSLAATGVYEQYF
.	TRBV27	TRBJ1-2	TRBD1	TGTGCCAGCAGTTCCTCGCCGGGACAGGCGAAATTTAACTATGGCTACACCTTC	CASSSSPGQAKFNYGYTF
few	TRBV18	TRBJ1-6	.	TGTGCCAGCTCACCAAGTGCGAAGAGACAAGATTCACCCCTCCACTTT	CASSPSAKRQDSPLHF
.	TRBV5-1	TRBJ2-4	TRBD2	TGCGCCAGCAGCTTGTACGGGGGGGCGGAAAACATTCAGTACTTC	CASSLYGGAENIQYF
.	TRBV6-6	TRBJ2-1	.	TGTGCCAGCAGTGGGGACATCTTGCATGAGCAGTTCTTC	CASSGDILHEQFF
.	TRBV18	TRBJ1-4	.	TGTGCCAGCTCACCAGGGGCAGGGTTGGAGGAAAAACTGTTTTTT	CASSPGAGLEEKLFF
.	TRBV13	TRBJ2-1	.	TGTGCCAGCAGCTTATTCAACAGTGTTTTCTTC	CASSLFNSVFF
.	TRBV5-4	TRBJ2-7	.	TGTGCCAGCAGCCTGTGGGGGACTGGGCCCGTCTACGAGCAGTACTTC	CASSLWGTGPVYEQYF
.	TRBV5-8	TRBJ2-7	TRBD1	TGTGCCAGCAGGTTTAGACAGGGGGCGGCCCCCGAGCAGTACTTC	CASRFRQGAAPEQYF
.	TRBV7-2	TRBJ2-7	.	TGTGCCAGCAGCTTAGCGCAGGGCCCGTGGCAGTACTTC	CASSLAQGPWQYF
.	TRBV5-1	TRBJ1-1	.	TGCGCCAGCAGCTTCGGGGAGGGCACTGAAGCTTTCTTT	CASSFGEGTEAFF
.	TRBV7-6	TRBJ2-3	TRBD1	TGTGCCAGCAGCTCGCTTCCGACAGGGGATGGCACAGATACGCAGTATTTT	CASSSLPTGDGTDTQYF
.	TRBV5-4	TRBJ2-1	.	TGTGCCAGCATCTCGGGAGGGCGACAGGGAAACAATGAGCAGTTCTTC	CASISGGRQGNNEQFF
.	TRBV4-1	TRBJ1-2	.	TGCGCCAGCAGCCAAGGGGGGACCCTAGGGGGAGATGGCTACACCTTC	CASSQGGTLGGDGYTF
.	TRBV6-5	TRBJ2-1	.	TGTGCCAGCAGTTCACCGGGAGCCTACAATGAGCAGTTCTTC	CASSSPGAYNEQFF
.	TRBV19	TRBJ1-4	TRBD1	TGTGCCAGTAGTACGGGACAGATGGCCCCATCGGAAAAACTGTTTTTT	CASSTGQMAPSEKLFF
.	TRBV5-6	TRBJ2-3	TRBD2	TGTGCCAGCAGCTTGGGTCGGGGGGGTGCCACAGATACGCAGTATTTT	CASSLGRGGATDTQYF
.	TRBV10-2	TRBJ2-7	.	TGCGCCAGCAGTGGGCCGGCTAGCTACGAGCAGTACTTC	CASSGPASYEQYF
.	TRBV28	TRBJ1-4	.	TGTGCCAGCAGTTCCCCGGGAAACAACGAAAAACTGTTTTTT	CASSSPGNNEKLFF
.	TRBV12-5	TRBJ2-2	.	TGTGCTAGTGGTTTGTCACAGGACACCGGGGAGCTGTTTTTT	CASGLSQDTGELFF
.	TRBV18	TRBJ1-1	.	TGTGCCAGCTCACCAGACGAGGGGGTGGGTACTGAAGCTTTCTTT	CASSPDEGVGTEAFF
.	TRBV28	TRBJ1-3	.	TGTGCCAGCAGCCCCGGGGTCTCTGGAAACACCATATATTTT	CASSPGVSGNTIYF
few	TRBV5-6	TRBJ2-7	.	TGTGCCAGCAGCTTGCAGTCCCGAGGGCCCTACGAGCAGTACTTC	CASSLQSRGPYEQYF
.	TRBV5-1	TRBJ2-2	.	TGCGCCAGCAGCTTGGTGACAGGCCGCATCGGGGAGCTGTTTTTT	CASSLVTGRIGELFF
once	TRBV7-9	TRBJ2-3	.	TGTGCCAGCAGCCGGGACAAGAATACGCAGTATTTT	CASSRDKNTQYF
.	TRBV30	TRBJ1-3	.	TGTGCCTGGAGTGCAGGGGAGAACAGAAACACCATATATTTT	CAWSAGENRNTIYF
.	TRBV29-1	TRBJ2-5	.	TGCAGCGTTCCCCATTGGACAGCTTCCCAAAGAGGGACCCAGTACTTC	CSVPHWTASQRGTQYF
few	TRBV12-5	TRBJ2-5	TRBD2	TGTGCTAGTCGGGGGGGCCAAGAGACCCAGTACTTC	CASRGGQETQYF
.	TRBV5-1	TRBJ1-1	TRBD1	TGCGCCAGCAGCGCCGATGTCCCGGGACAGGGGGTGGAAGCTTTCTTT	CASSADVPGQGVEAFF